What follows is one T cell receptor beta chain and its context. Its specificity is unknown. The data derive from a study of chemoradiotherapy in HPV16-positive cancers. Whole-study context: Functional T-cell assays on two HPV16-positive patients' cells defined candidate HPV-specific clones and common TCR motifs. Regarding the study as a whole: For HPV16-positive patients, expanding HPV-responsive T cells associated with longer recurrence-free survival. Non-HPV-specific T cells did not expand in tumors during treatment, whereas candidate HPV-specific clones and E7-related motifs did.

Measured with immunoSEQ multiplex PCR; TCRdb has only the in-frame clones, and not every one. The sample includes about 32,000 clones, 88% of them seen just once. Per germline, CDR1 MGHRA and CDR2 YSYEKL. The CDR3 loop spans 15 amino acids. J lost 4 bases, V lost 4 bases, and 6 bases had no gene match. Repertoires were sampled repeatedly during chemoradiotherapy. The chain couples TRBV4-1 to TRBJ2-1, with 8 bases matching TRBD1. Sample: blood, taken from a patient who underwent chemoradiotherapy. The sequence was collected from a human donor with HPV-associated anogenital cancer. The DNA for the CDR3 is TGCGCCAGCAGCCCAACAGGGGGATATTACAATGAGCAGTTCTTC. It codes for CASSPTGGYYNEQFF.